The subject of this entry is one TCR beta chain. Its target is not known. Data came from immunoSEQ multiplex PCR; TCRdb stores just in-frame clones and leaves some out. The sample yields about 47,000 clones, just under 95% seen once. CDR1 and CDR2 from the germline V gene are ENHRY and SYGVKD. The CDR3 spans 15 residues. V was shortened by 5 bases and J by 2 bases, with 12 bases between the two germline ends. This entry belongs to a study of graft-versus-host responses after intestinal transplantation. Overall study: The transplants performed in recipients were multivisceral, liver-intestinal, or isolated intestinal.

The study, taken as a whole, reports: Peak GvH clone levels in circulation were associated with early post-transplant HvG declines. In recipient marrow, GvH clones were found, and some appeared first in ileum or blood. Allografts carried high graft-versus-host to host-versus-graft clonal ratios in patients having graft-donor T cell macrochimerism.

The material was PBMCs, obtained around 48 weeks after intestinal transplant. The chain has TRBV10-3 and TRBJ1-4, with a tentative D call TRBD1 (6 bases). The sequence came from a human patient who received an intestinal transplant, so some T cells may come from the graft donor. CDR3 DNA sequence: TGTGCCATCAGTTCTCAGGGGCGGACTAATGAAAAACTGTTTTTT. Translated, it gives CAISSQGRTNEKLFF.